Shown below are 25 T cell receptor beta chains from a single sample sequenced in a study of T cells in Graves' hyperthyroidism and ophthalmopathy. TCR beta CDR3 sequences were amplified from RNA transcripts. The HTBI primer set served for first-round RT-PCR of the TCR CDR3. Each CDR3 protein gets one entry after TCRdb re-called the multiplex PCR reads with MiXCR. The sample lists roughly 570,000 distinct CDR3 sequences; 46% were seen once. Source material: peripheral blood or thyroid tissue (not recorded which). These receptors were obtained from an adult woman with Graves' disease, either hyperthyroidism or ophthalmopathy (not recorded which).

This clonotype came up many times. The chain has TRBV5-1 and TRBJ1-2; 12 bases agree with TRBD1. Losses at the gene ends were 0 bases for V and 7 bases for J; bases not matched to a gene: 4. This CDR3 is built from 15 residues. Germline V gives CDR1 SGHRS, CDR2 YFSETQ. The CDR3 here is CASSLDGDRGPGYTF. CDR3 DNA: TGCGCCAGCAGCTTGGATGGGGACAGGGGGCCTGGCTACACCTTC.

A word on this clonotype: An end of the junction does not agree with germline; a read error may underlie this. The chain uses TRBV7-9 and TRBJ1-1; D is ambiguous. Germline assignment: CDR1 SEHNR and CDR2 FQNEAQ (reference sequence). The CDR3 totals 13 residues. CDR3 in DNA: TGTGCCAGCAGATTAGAGGACAACACTGAAGCTTTCTTT. It is translated as CASRLEDNTEAFF.

The rearrangement joins TRBV2 to TRBJ1-5; TRBD1 might be the D (5 bases). Looked up from germline, CDR1 is SNHLY and CDR2 is FYNNEI. The V gene lost 3 bases and the J gene lost 7 bases, with 13 bases spanning the gap. The length of the CDR3 is 14 residues. The CDR3 DNA reads TGTGCCAGCAGTGACGTGGGGGTTAACCAGCCCCAGCATTTT. Translation gives CASSDVGVNQPQHF. The full variable domain, completed using reference TRBV2 and TRBJ1-5, is EPEVTQTPSHQVTQMGQEVILRCVPISNHLYFYWYRQILGQKVEFLVSFYNNEISEKSEIFDDQFSVERPDGSNFTLKIRSTKLEDSAMYFCASSDVGVNQPQHFGDGTRLSIL.

This clonotype turned up a few times. A much larger clone differs by one base, so this may be a read error. V usage is TRBV6-5 and J usage is TRBJ2-5; D perhaps matches TRBD2 (5 bases). Germline V gene lookup returns CDR1 MNHEY and CDR2 SVGAGI. This CDR3 spans 14 amino acids. CDR3: CASSPGNYQEAQYF. DNA of the CDR3: TGTGCCAGCAGCCCGGGAAACTACCAAGAGGCCCAGTACTTC.

On this clonotype itself: A much larger clonotype is one base distant, so this may be a read error. This rearrangement joins TRBV11-3 to TRBJ1-5, with D uncertain. The CDR3 spans 15 residues. From germline, CDR1 is SGHNT and CDR2 YENEEA. V shed 4 bases and J shed 2 bases, with 12 bases lying between them. This CDR3 is CASSYGREGNQPQHF. The CDR3 bases are TGTGCCAGCAGCTATGGACGGGAAGGCAATCAGCCCCAGCATTTT.

In its sample, this clonotype was seen many times. V and J are TRBV30 and TRBJ2-5, with 12 bases fitting TRBD1. Germline CDR1 reads GTSNPN; CDR2 reads SVGIG (reference sequence). Unmatched junction bases numbered 7, after V lost 3 bases and J lost 5 bases. The CDR3 covers 15 residues. As DNA, the CDR3 is TGTGCCTGGAGACCGGGACAGGGGGCGCGGGAGACCCAGTACTTC. Amino acid sequence: CAWRPGQGARETQYF.

This sequence joins TRBV6-1 and TRBJ1-1; D gene uncertain. This CDR3 is built from 13 residues. The germline V gene encodes CDR1 MNHNS and CDR2 SASEGT. Trimming removed 7 bases from V and 1 base from J, with 10 bases in between. In nucleotides, the CDR3 is TGTGCCAGCACTCTGTGGCAGAACACTGAAGCTTTCTTT. Protein: CASTLWQNTEAFF.

The chain links TRBV29-1 to TRBJ2-5; 11 nucleotides line up with TRBD2. This CDR3 spans 14 amino acids. Germline V CDR1 and CDR2: SQVTM, ANQGSEA. J was trimmed by 4 bases and V by 1 base; bases with no gene match: 2. CDR3 in amino acids: CSVEGSGRAETQYF. DNA for the CDR3: TGCAGCGTTGAAGGTAGCGGGAGGGCAGAGACCCAGTACTTC. Together with reference TRBV29-1 and TRBJ2-5, the CDR3 gives the full variable domain: SAVISQKPSRDICQRGTSLTIQCQVDSQVTMMFWYRQQPGQSLTLIATANQGSEATYESGFVIDKFPISRPNLTFSTLTVSNMSPEDSSIYLCSVEGSGRAETQYFGPGTRLLVL.

Notes on this clonotype: Given the absence of the conserved phenylalanine or tryptophan at the CDR3 end, a read error is likely. Because the CDR3's place on the DNA is in doubt, the DNA is left out and the CDR3 is given as listed by TCRdb. The V gene is TRBV9, the J gene TRBJ2-6. Germline V gene lookup returns CDR1 SGDLS and CDR2 YYNGEE. Both ends counted, the CDR3 spans 8 residues. The CDR3: CASSGSNT.

This clonotype was seen repeatedly, ten times or more. In DNA form, the CDR3 reads TGTGCCAGCAAACCAAGCGGGGGGGGGCAGCCCCAGCATTTT. Translated, it gives CASKPSGGGQPQHF. The chain employs TRBV7-2 and TRBJ1-5; possible D gene TRBD1, 5 bases. The CDR3 consists of 14 residues. The germline gives CDR1 SGHTA, CDR2 FQGNSA. V lost 7 bases and J lost 7, with 17 bases in between.

The J gene is TRBJ2-7, the V gene TRBV15; 7 bases map to TRBD1. The V and J ends lost 1 base and 5 bases, in that order; junction bases with no gene match: 2. Germline CDR1 reads LNHNV; CDR2 reads YYDKDF (reference sequence). The CDR3 has 13 residues. The CDR3 loop is CATSRGQGHEQYF. As DNA, the CDR3 is TGTGCCACCAGCAGAGGACAGGGCCACGAGCAGTACTTC.

This clonotype was detected ten times or more. This chain connects TRBV19 to TRBJ2-7; 7 nucleotides match TRBD1. The trim removed 6 bases at V and 4 bases at J, leaving 6 bases unmatched. Germline assignment: CDR1 LNHDA and CDR2 SQIVND (reference sequence). The CDR3 contains 13 residues. The CDR3 protein is CASSHGQVYEQYF. The CDR3 region has the DNA TGTGCCAGTAGCCACGGACAGGTGTACGAGCAGTACTTC. Variable domain in full (rest from reference TRBV19 and TRBJ2-7): DGGITQSPKYLFRKEGQNVTLSCEQNLNHDAMYWYRQDPGQGLRLIYYSQIVNDFQKGDIAEGYSVSREKKESFPLTVTSAQKNPTAFYLCASSHGQVYEQYFGPGTRLTVT.

The chain links TRBV4-1 to TRBJ1-4; D ambiguous. The CDR3 covers 13 residues. Between the trimmed V and J ends, which lost 3 bases and 4 bases, there was a span of 6 bases. Germline CDR1 is MGHRA and CDR2 is YSYEKL. CDR3 region: CASSQTVNEKLFF. The CDR3 DNA is TGCGCCAGCAGCCAGACGGTTAATGAAAAACTGTTTTTT.

This clonotype appeared a few times. The gene calls are TRBV7-3 and TRBJ1-5; possibly TRBD1 for D (6 bases). The V end was cut by 4 bases, the J end by 15 bases, with 7 bases between. The CDR3 sequence is 9 residues long. CDR1 and CDR2 (germline): SGHTA, FQGTGA. The CDR3 DNA sequence: TGTGCCAGCAGCTCGGACAGGCATTTT. Protein: CASSSDRHF.

The gene calls are TRBV10-1 and TRBJ2-7; D is undetermined. The CDR3 consists of 12 residues. Trimming took 3 bases from V and 3 from J, leaving 6 bases between them. Germline V CDR1 and CDR2: WNHNN, SYGVQD (reference sequence). Here the CDR3 reads CASSDSDYEQYF. The CDR3 DNA follows: TGCGCCAGCAGTGATTCGGACTACGAGCAGTACTTC.

The gene calls are TRBV9 and TRBJ2-7; perhaps TRBD1 as D (6 bases). Trimming shortened V by 4 bases and J by 3 bases, and 17 bases separated the two germline ends. In germline, CDR1 is SGDLS, CDR2 YYNGEE. The CDR3 is made up of 15 amino acids. The CDR3 sequence is CASSPKGQGGYEQYF. The CDR3, as DNA: TGTGCCAGCAGCCCGAAAGGACAAGGGGGCTACGAGCAGTACTTC. Looking up the rest from reference TRBV9 and TRBJ2-7 gives the full variable domain: DSGVTQTPKHLITATGQRVTLRCSPRSGDLSVYWYQQSLDQGLQFLIQYYNGEERAKGNILERFSAQQFPDLHSELNLSSLELGDSALYFCASSPKGQGGYEQYFGPGTRLTVT.

Points on this clonotype: The CDR3 end shows no conserved phenylalanine or tryptophan, and so a read error is likely. The DNA is left out, because the CDR3 cannot be placed on it with certainty; the CDR3 is given as TCRdb lists it. The chain couples TRBV2 to TRBJ2-5; the table's D call of TRBD2 was not tested on the DNA. Germline values: CDR1 SNHLY, CDR2 FYNNEI. A total of 8 residues make up the CDR3, ends included. CDR3 sequence: CASIRLAG.

This clonotype appeared a single time. This chain joins TRBV10-3 and TRBJ1-5; tentative D call: TRBD1 (5 bases). CDR1 is ENHRY, CDR2 SYGVKD, per germline. V was cut by 10 bases and J by 4 bases, with 20 bases left in between. The CDR3 totals 15 residues. The CDR3 bases are TGTGCCACTGGGGGAGCGGGGTACGGGAATCAGCCCCAGCATTTT. Encoded protein: CATGGAGYGNQPQHF.

This clonotype appeared once. The rearrangement links TRBV2 to TRBJ2-5, with 10 bases identical to TRBD1. V lost 4 bases and J lost 5; bases outside the gene matches: 13. Germline V gene lookup returns CDR1 SNHLY and CDR2 FYNNEI. The CDR3 runs 17 residues. This chain's CDR3 is CASSGESDRGFWETQYF. CDR3 DNA sequence: TGTGCCAGCAGTGGAGAATCGGACAGGGGGTTTTGGGAGACCCAGTACTTC.

The chain combines TRBV9 with TRBJ1-1; 8 bases match TRBD1. The CDR3 contains 14 residues. The V segment lost 0 bases and the J segment 11 bases; nucleotides outside the gene matches: 9. CDR1 and CDR2 from the germline V gene are SGDLS and YYNGEE. CDR3 nucleotides: TGTGCCAGCAGCGTAGGGTCGACAGGGGTGGCGGCTTTCTTT. Its translation is CASSVGSTGVAAFF.

This clonotype was counted a single time. The chain is built from TRBV19 and TRBJ1-3, with 8 nucleotides matching TRBD1. The CDR3 is 15 residues long. Germline CDR1 reads LNHDA; CDR2 reads SQIVND (reference sequence). After removal of 4 bases from V and 4 bases from J, the junction contained 6 bases not matched to a gene. Here the CDR3 DNA reads TGTGCCAGTAGTACGACGGACAGGGTCGGAAACACCATATATTTT. The encoded protein is CASSTTDRVGNTIYF.

This clonotype showed up many times. V and J are TRBV3-1 and TRBJ1-5; D is unclear. The V and J ends lost 4 bases and 7 bases respectively, with 11 bases between them. CDR1 and CDR2 (germline): LGHDT, YNNKEL (reference sequence). This CDR3 region has 13 residues. The CDR3 DNA follows: TGTGCCAGCAGCCCGATGCGGAACCAGCCCCAGCATTTT. Its protein is CASSPMRNQPQHF.

In this sample, this clonotype turned up once. J is TRBJ2-5 and V is TRBV29-1, with 13 positions matching TRBD2. The germline V gene has CDR1 SQVTM and CDR2 ANQGSEA. V dropped 5 bases and J dropped 7; count of bases not matched to a gene: 13. The length of the CDR3 is 16 residues. For the CDR3, the DNA is TGCAGCGTTTCCACCGCCGGGACTAGCGGGGTTGGGACCCAGTACTTC. Its translation: CSVSTAGTSGVGTQYF.

This clonotype has a count of ten or more. V gene TRBV2 combines with J gene TRBJ1-2; a possible D gene is TRBD1 (5 bases). CDR1 and CDR2 from the germline V gene are SNHLY and FYNNEI. This CDR3 has 14 amino acids. V was pared by 5 bases and J by 3 bases, with 13 bases between. CDR3 DNA sequence: TGTGCCAGCAGTCCGGGACCTTTCGACTATGGCTACACCTTC. This codes for CASSPGPFDYGYTF.

V and J are TRBV27 and TRBJ2-7; D remains ambiguous. The CDR3 has 15 amino acids. V lost 6 bases, J lost 1 base, and 16 bases lay in between. Germline V CDR1 and CDR2: MNHEY, SMNVEV (reference sequence). The CDR3 reads CASRNPGGVSYEQYF. CDR3 in DNA: TGTGCCAGCAGAAACCCGGGCGGCGTATCCTACGAGCAGTACTTC.